This T cell receptor (beta chain) was retrieved from a study of PD-1 blockade in classical Hodgkin lymphoma. Each of the patients experienced relapse following autologous stem cell transplantation, and their brentuximab vedotin exposure differed. Trimming removed 7 bases from V and 8 bases from J, with 21 bases in between. CDR3 length: 15 residues. Germline V gene lookup returns CDR1 SNHLY and CDR2 FYNNEI. Measured with immunoSEQ multiplex PCR; TCRdb has only the in-frame clones, and not every one. The data contain 55,000 to 65,000 clones, approximately 92% of them singletons. This chain connects TRBV2 to TRBJ1-5; D gene unclear. The sequencing used peripheral blood mononuclear cells (PBMCs), collected at baseline. This TCR derives from a human donor with classical Hodgkin lymphoma. CDR3 DNA sequence: TGTGCCAGCAAACGTTATAACAGAGGATGGGAGCCCCAGCATTTT. As protein: CASKRYNRGWEPQHF.